The 32 T cell receptor beta chains reported below all come from one sample, sequenced in a study of patients and donors after allogeneic stem cell transplantation. MiXCR was run by TCRdb on the RT-PCR reads, yielding one entry per CDR3 protein. Of fewer than 500,000 distinct CDR3 sequences listed, more than 15% were seen once; the top ten hold over 6%. Sequencing was performed on blood, either unsorted or a sorted T cell fraction (not recorded which). The receptors come from a human donor who was either an allogeneic HSCT recipient or a stem cell or donor lymphocyte infusion donor (not recorded which). It is not recorded whose cells these are; they may come from a transplant donor.

The chain recombines TRBV6-1 with TRBJ1-5, with 8 bases identical to TRBD1. V shed 6 bases, J shed 5 bases, and the junction held 6 bases outside the gene matches. The length of the CDR3 is 14 residues. Germline lookup yields CDR1 MNHNS and CDR2 SASEGT. Here the CDR3 DNA reads TGTGCCAGCAGCCGAGGACAGGGCGATCAGCCCCAGCATTTT. Its protein product is CASSRGQGDQPQHF.

This clonotype has just a few counts. V gene TRBV4-2 combines with J gene TRBJ2-6; the D is unclear. V was trimmed by 0 bases and J by 0 bases, leaving 6 bases between them. Germline assignment: CDR1 LGHNA and CDR2 YNFKEQ. The CDR3 runs to 16 residues. CDR3 DNA sequence: TGTGCCAGCAGCCAAGAAGGTGGCTCTGGGGCCAACGTCCTGACTTTC. Amino acid sequence: CASSQEGGSGANVLTF.

This clonotype has more than one count but fewer than ten. The chain combines TRBV4-2 with TRBJ1-5; D is uncertain. V was cut by 0 bases and J by 5 bases, with 14 bases left in between. This CDR3 is built from 16 residues. Germline V lookup: CDR1 LGHNA, CDR2 YNFKEQ. CDR3 sequence reads: CASSQDFVGKDQPQHF. The CDR3 DNA reads TGTGCCAGCAGCCAAGATTTCGTGGGTAAGGATCAGCCCCAGCATTTT.

This clonotype was detected only a few times. J is TRBJ2-1 and V is TRBV12-5; D gene unclear. The CDR3 totals 14 residues. Germline loops: CDR1 LGHNT, CDR2 FRNRAP. Trimming cost V 5 bases and J 10 bases, with 18 bases left between them. The CDR3 loop is CASGEKGGLQEQFF. CDR3 coding DNA: TGTGCTAGTGGTGAGAAGGGCGGCCTGCAGGAGCAGTTCTTC.

Only a few counts were recorded for this clonotype. The rearrangement links TRBV7-9 to TRBJ1-2, with D unresolved. CDR3 size: 15 residues. The V end was cut by 2 bases, the J end by 6 bases, with 16 bases between. Germline values: CDR1 SEHNR, CDR2 FQNEAQ (reference sequence). The CDR3 nucleotides read TGTGCCAGCAGCTTAAGGGTCCCCAGAGGAGATGGCTACACCTTC. Encoded protein: CASSLRVPRGDGYTF.

The sample holds a few counts of this clonotype. The chain couples TRBV7-2 to TRBJ2-2; 9 nucleotides match TRBD2. With V trimmed by 2 bases and J by 6 bases, 4 bases remained unmatched. Germline CDR1 reads SGHTA; CDR2 reads FQGNSA. CDR3 length: 15 residues. In nucleotides, the CDR3 is TGTGCCAGCAGCTTAAGGAGCGGGGGGCCCGGGGAGCTGTTTTTT. This translates into CASSLRSGGPGELFF.

The V gene is TRBV11-2, the J gene TRBJ1-1; D is undetermined. Germline V CDR1 and CDR2: SGHAT, FQNNGV. The CDR3 extends over 15 amino acids. Trimming cost V 1 base and J 1 base, with 10 bases left between them. The CDR3 sequence: CASSLGRPSNTEAFF. For the CDR3, the DNA is TGTGCCAGCAGCTTAGGGCGGCCTTCGAACACTGAAGCTTTCTTT.

J is TRBJ1-4 and V is TRBV29-1; 8 bases line up with TRBD1. The CDR3 length is 14 residues. V trimming: 6 bases; J trimming: 8 bases; junction bases outside the gene matches: 11. Per germline, CDR1 SQVTM and CDR2 ANQGSEA. As DNA, the CDR3 is TGCAGCGTGTCTCCGGGACAGGTTGGGGAAAAACTGTTTTTT. Its protein is CSVSPGQVGEKLFF.

The J gene is TRBJ2-7, the V gene TRBV12-3 or TRBV12-4; 13 bases line up with TRBD2. With V trimmed by 1 base and J by 6 bases, 12 bases remained unmatched. This CDR3 comprises 18 residues. The CDR3, as DNA: TGTGCCAGCAGTTTAGAAGGCGGACTAGCGGGAGTCGCCTTCGAGCAGTACTTC. Translating gives CASSLEGGLAGVAFEQYF.

This clonotype was found many times. This sequence joins TRBV4-3 and TRBJ2-2; no clear D gene. V was cut by 1 base and J by 6 bases, with 12 bases left in between. Germline CDR1 is LGHNA and CDR2 is YSLEER. This CDR3 region has 15 residues. The CDR3 sequence is CASSQAGIGSGELFF. The CDR3 coding sequence is TGCGCCAGCAGCCAAGCGGGTATCGGATCCGGGGAGCTGTTTTTT.

The table lists this clonotype with many counts. The genes are TRBV4-1 and TRBJ2-1, with 8 bases matching TRBD2. The CDR3 consists of 16 residues. Trimming removed 0 bases from V and 5 bases from J; junction bases left unmatched: 6. Germline V gene data show CDR1 as MGHRA and CDR2 as YSYEKL. CDR3 nucleotide sequence: TGCGCCAGCAGCCAAGATCGTCTAGCGGGCAACAATGAGCAGTTCTTC. Translated: CASSQDRLAGNNEQFF.

This clonotype was observed a handful of times. This sequence joins TRBV11-2 and TRBJ2-2; D might be TRBD2 (6 bases). Trimming pared 5 bases from V and 2 bases from J, leaving 9 bases between. The germline V gene encodes CDR1 SGHAT and CDR2 FQNNGV. The CDR3 sequence is 14 residues long. The CDR3 loop is CASSRDLNTGELFF. CDR3 in DNA: TGTGCCAGCAGCCGGGACTTAAACACCGGGGAGCTGTTTTTT.

The V call is TRBV27, the J call TRBJ1-4; D is unresolved. Looked up from germline, CDR1 is MNHEY and CDR2 is SMNVEV (reference sequence). This CDR3 has 11 residues. V dropped 8 bases and J dropped 12 bases, with 13 bases sitting between them. The CDR3 DNA reads TGTGCCAGCGGTTGGGGTTCCCAACTGTTTTTT. Translating gives CASGWGSQLFF. Complete variable domain (other parts from reference TRBV27 and TRBJ1-4): EAQVTQNPRYLITVTGKKLTVTCSQNMNHEYMSWYRQDPGLGLRQIYYSMNVEVTDKGDVPEGYKVSRKEKRNFPLILESPSPNQTSLYFCASGWGSQLFFGSGTQLSVL.

This clonotype was seen ten or more times. The rearrangement uses TRBV5-1 and TRBJ2-5, with a tentative D call TRBD2 (7 bases). The CDR3 consists of 14 residues. V was pared by 4 bases and J by 5 bases, with 15 bases between. Germline CDR1 and CDR2: SGHRS and YFSETQ. The CDR3 region is CASSPGGGVETQYF. CDR3 nucleotides: TGCGCCAGCAGCCCTGGAGGGGGGGTGGAGACCCAGTACTTC.

This clonotype was counted between two and nine times. The chain has TRBV30 and TRBJ1-3; D is uncertain. The germline gives CDR1 GTSNPN, CDR2 SVGIG (reference sequence). V lost 0 bases, J lost 0 bases, and 9 bases lay in between. This CDR3 is 15 amino acids long. CDR3 sequence (DNA): TGTGCCTGGAGTGTAAGGCGGGGCTCTGGAAACACCATATATTTT. This codes for CAWSVRRGSGNTIYF.

There are many counts of this clonotype. The chain recombines TRBV12-3 or TRBV12-4 with TRBJ1-2; D unresolved. This CDR3 contains 12 residues. V was shortened by 3 bases and J by 3 bases, with 5 bases between the two germline ends. The CDR3 loop is CASSFLDYGYTF. In nucleotides, the CDR3 is TGTGCCAGCAGTTTTCTGGACTATGGCTACACCTTC.

This clonotype was found a few times. V is TRBV27 and J is TRBJ2-3; 7 bases align to TRBD1. V was clipped by 9 bases and J by 4 bases; unmatched bases: 4. The CDR3 covers 12 residues. Per the germline V gene, CDR1 is MNHEY and CDR2 is SMNVEV (reference sequence). Written as DNA, the CDR3 is TGTGCCAGTCGAGGGGGCCCAGATACGCAGTATTTT. Translation gives CASRGGPDTQYF.

The chain is built from TRBV9 and TRBJ2-2, with 8 bases identical to TRBD1. The ends lost 5 bases at V and 7 bases at J; junction bases unmatched: 7. In germline, CDR1 is SGDLS, CDR2 YYNGEE. The CDR3 spans 14 residues. The CDR3 DNA follows: TGTGCCAGCAGTGAACAGGGGGACGGCGGGGAGCTGTTTTTT. As protein: CASSEQGDGGELFF.

This clonotype occurred a few times. V and J are TRBV27 and TRBJ1-1; D is unclear. The V end was cut by 0 bases, the J end by 7 bases, with 15 bases between. Per the germline V gene, CDR1 is MNHEY and CDR2 is SMNVEV (reference sequence). The CDR3 is 15 residues long. CDR3: CASSLSGRVGGEAFF. The DNA of the CDR3 is TGTGCCAGCAGTTTATCAGGTAGGGTGGGCGGTGAAGCTTTCTTT.

V and J are TRBV27 and TRBJ1-2; D remains ambiguous. The germline V gene has CDR1 MNHEY and CDR2 SMNVEV (reference sequence). The CDR3 loop spans 14 amino acids. Trimming took off 0 bases at V and 3 bases at J, with 8 bases between the two ends. Here the CDR3 DNA reads TGTGCCAGCAGTTTATCCCGGGCTTACTATGGCTACACCTTC. Translating it yields CASSLSRAYYGYTF.

V usage is TRBV6-2 or TRBV6-3 and J usage is TRBJ2-3, with no clear D. Trimming stripped 11 bases from V and 1 base from J, with 13 bases between. Germline CDR1 and CDR2: MNHEY and SVGEGT. CDR3 length: 13 residues. The CDR3 spells CACSRGRTDTQYF. Written as DNA, the CDR3 is TGTGCCTGCTCACGTGGTCGCACAGATACGCAGTATTTT.

The chain has TRBV4-1 and TRBJ1-5; D is possibly TRBD1 (6 bases). The V end lost 4 bases, the J end lost 11 bases, and 24 bases lay between the germline ends. The germline CDR1 and CDR2 sequences are MGHRA and YSYEKL. This CDR3 region has 16 residues. DNA of the CDR3: TGCGCCAGCAGCCTCTCCGGGACCCCAGGGGTAAAAGCCCAGCATTTT. Translating it yields CASSLSGTPGVKAQHF.

V gene TRBV7-9 combines with J gene TRBJ1-1; 9 bases map to TRBD1. CDR1 is SEHNR, CDR2 FQNEAQ, per germline (reference sequence). V dropped 4 bases and J dropped 3; count of bases not matched to a gene: 6. The CDR3 runs to 15 residues. The CDR3 is CASSWGDREDTEAFF. The DNA for the CDR3 is TGTGCCAGCAGCTGGGGGGACAGGGAGGACACTGAAGCTTTCTTT.

The gene calls are TRBV27 and TRBJ2-7; TRBD2 matches 9 bases. In germline, CDR1 is MNHEY, CDR2 SMNVEV (reference sequence). The CDR3 covers 15 residues. V lost 5 bases, J lost 6 bases, and 11 bases stayed unmatched. CDR3 DNA sequence: TGTGCCAGCAGTCCACTAGCGGGCGCGAGGGGCGAGCAGTACTTC. Translation gives CASSPLAGARGEQYF.

The chain links TRBV20-1 to TRBJ2-3; 11 nucleotides line up with TRBD2. Trimming removed 5 bases from V and 1 base from J; junction bases left unmatched: 11. This CDR3 comprises 17 residues. The germline V gene encodes CDR1 DFQATT and CDR2 SNEGSKA (reference sequence). The CDR3, as DNA: TGCAGTGCTCAAGGACCGGGACTAGCGGCTCGCACAGATACGCAGTATTTT. Its translation is CSAQGPGLAARTDTQYF.

This clonotype occurred many times. The V call is TRBV4-1, the J call TRBJ2-7; weak D call: TRBD2 (7 bases). From germline, CDR1 is MGHRA and CDR2 YSYEKL. The CDR3 length is 15 residues. V gave up 3 bases and J gave up 2 bases, with 14 bases separating them. Written as DNA, the CDR3 is TGCGCCAGCAGCCACCGAGGGGGGGAACCCTACGAGCAGTACTTC. As protein: CASSHRGGEPYEQYF.

This clonotype was counted only a few times. The chain couples TRBV20-1 to TRBJ1-2, with no clear D. This CDR3 is 10 amino acids long. The germline V gene has CDR1 DFQATT and CDR2 SNEGSKA (reference sequence). V lost 6 bases and J 3 bases, leaving 5 bases between the germline ends. Here the CDR3 DNA reads TGCAGTGCAGGGTACTATGGCTACACCTTC. Its translation is CSAGYYGYTF.

This chain connects TRBV20-1 to TRBJ2-5; the D is unclear. Germline CDR1 reads DFQATT; CDR2 reads SNEGSKA (reference sequence). V lost 2 bases to trimming and J lost 1 base, with 5 bases between them. The CDR3 runs to 12 residues. The CDR3: CSARKIQETQYF. The CDR3, as DNA: TGCAGTGCTAGAAAAATCCAAGAGACCCAGTACTTC.

The rearrangement uses TRBV18 and TRBJ1-1; D might be TRBD1 (5 bases). Germline assignment: CDR1 KGHSH and CDR2 LQKENI. Trimming pared 0 bases from V and 4 bases from J, leaving 9 bases between. This CDR3 spans 14 amino acids. CDR3 coding DNA: TGTGCCAGCTCACCACCGACGGGGACCACTGAAGCTTTCTTT. It yields the protein CASSPPTGTTEAFF.

The chain is built from TRBV15 and TRBJ1-1, with D unclear. The CDR3 has 13 residues. CDR1 and CDR2 from the germline V gene are LNHNV and YYDKDF (reference sequence). V lost 1 base and J lost 3, with 6 bases in between. The CDR3 bases are TGTGCCACCAGCAGAGTTTGGGACACTGAAGCTTTCTTT. Its protein product is CATSRVWDTEAFF. Combining the CDR3 with reference TRBV15 and TRBJ1-1 gives the whole variable domain DAMVIQNPRYQVTQFGKPVTLSCSQTLNHNVMYWYQQKSSQAPKLLFHYYDKDFNNEADTPDNFQSRRPNTSFCFLDIRSPGLGDTAMYLCATSRVWDTEAFFGQGTRLTVV.

The chain has TRBV4-2 and TRBJ2-7, with 9 bases lining up with TRBD2. CDR3 length equals 15 residues. Germline CDR1 LGHNA, CDR2 YNFKEQ. The J segment lost 5 bases and the V segment lost 0 bases, leaving 5 bases of the junction unmatched. The CDR3 nucleotides are TGTGCCAGCAGCCAAGAAGTCCTAGCGGGACACGAGCAGTACTTC. This sequence encodes CASSQEVLAGHEQYF.

This clonotype came up a few times. Germline is not matched at one junction end, which may reflect a read error. V and J are TRBV6-2 or TRBV6-3 and TRBJ2-3, with 8 bases identical to TRBD2. The CDR3 consists of 15 residues. Germline V gene sequence: CDR1 MNHEY, CDR2 SVGEGT. The CDR3 region has the DNA TGTGCCAGCAGTTACTCCCGGACTAGCAAAGATACGCAGTATTTT. Amino acid sequence: CASSYSRTSKDTQYF.